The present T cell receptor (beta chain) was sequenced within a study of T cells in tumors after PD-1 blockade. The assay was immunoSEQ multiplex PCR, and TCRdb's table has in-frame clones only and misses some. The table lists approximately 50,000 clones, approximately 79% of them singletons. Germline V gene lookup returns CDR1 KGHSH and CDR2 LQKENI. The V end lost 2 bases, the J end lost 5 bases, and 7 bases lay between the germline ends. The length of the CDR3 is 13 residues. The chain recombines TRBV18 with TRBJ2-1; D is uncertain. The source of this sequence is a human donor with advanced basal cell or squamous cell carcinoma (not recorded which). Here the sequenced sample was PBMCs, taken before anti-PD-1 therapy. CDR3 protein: CASSPANNNEQFF. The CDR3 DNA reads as TGTGCCAGCTCACCAGCAAACAACAATGAGCAGTTCTTC.